This T cell receptor beta chain appears in the sequencing data of a study of blood T cell repertoires in COVID-19. About the study: COVID-19 samples from acute and convalescent phases originated in the United States, Italy and Spain. PBMCs, B-cell-depleted T cells, or T cells provided the cDNA or gDNA that made up the material.

This clone was observed once. Per the study methods: Amplification of reference gene primers was used by the study to estimate nucleated cell counts. The repertoire was sequenced with immunoSEQ multiplex PCR; TCRdb's copy has only in-frame clones and lacks some. The V and J calls and clone size were taken over from that table, and D and trimming were inferred from the DNA. This table has 250,000 to 350,000 clones, roughly 91% appearing once. Germline loops: CDR1 SGHAT, CDR2 FQDESV (reference sequence). J lost 6 bases, V lost 4 bases, and 10 bases had no gene match. The CDR3 totals 16 residues. Sequenced sample: PBMCs or T cells enriched from blood (not recorded which). The sequence was collected from a woman between 50 and 59 years old who had been exposed to COVID-19. This chain joins TRBV11-1 and TRBJ2-1; 9 positions agree with TRBD2. This chain's CDR3 is CASSSLAGAMINEQFF. CDR3 coding DNA: TGTGCCAGCAGCTCATTAGCGGGGGCCATGATCAATGAGCAGTTCTTC.